The rows below give T cell receptor beta chains drawn from one sample of a study of blood T cell repertoires in COVID-19. The assay was immunoSEQ multiplex PCR, and TCRdb's table has in-frame clones only and misses some. Found here are 200,000 to 250,000 clones, around 86% of them singletons; the top ten hold approximately 8.4%. Sequencing was carried out using peripheral blood. The receptors originated from a woman aged 80 or over with COVID-19, enrolled during active disease. Both conserved end residues are part of each CDR3. The D gene is left open where the match is weak. The size entry is marked missing in some rows and otherwise reads once, few, many or a size class.

CDR3 protein: CATSSPIRTGNAGLHF
CDR3 DNA: TGTGCCACCAGCAGTCCTATTCGGACAGGGAATGCCGGTCTCCACTTT
clone size: few
J gene: TRBJ1-6
V gene: TRBV15
D gene: TRBD1

CDR3 protein: CASSPDRMNTEAFF
CDR3 DNA: TGTGCCAGCAGCCCTGACAGAATGAACACTGAAGCTTTCTTT
clone size: -
J gene: TRBJ1-1
V gene: TRBV5-5
D gene: -

CDR3 protein: CASSLRGPRNSPLHF
CDR3 DNA: TGTGCCAGCAGCCTCAGGGGGCCCCGGAATTCACCCCTCCACTTT
clone size: -
J gene: TRBJ1-6
V gene: TRBV3-1/TRBV3-2
D gene: TRBD1

CDR3 protein: CASSMIQGRPYNEQFF
CDR3 DNA: TGTGCCAGTAGTATGATACAGGGGAGGCCCTACAATGAGCAGTTCTTC
clone size: -
J gene: TRBJ2-1
V gene: TRBV19
D gene: -

CDR3 protein: CASSLPGTGANYGYTF
CDR3 DNA: TGTGCCAGCAGCCTCCCCGGGACAGGGGCTAACTATGGCTACACCTTC
clone size: -
J gene: TRBJ1-2
V gene: TRBV11-2
D gene: TRBD1

CDR3 protein: CASSRQGTNEKLFF
CDR3 DNA: TGTGCCAGCAGCCGGCAGGGAACTAATGAAAAACTGTTTTTT
clone size: -
J gene: TRBJ1-4
V gene: TRBV3-1/TRBV3-2
D gene: -

CDR3 protein: CASSPLGRKETQYF
CDR3 DNA: TGTGCCAGCTCACCACTGGGCAGGAAAGAGACCCAGTACTTC
clone size: -
J gene: TRBJ2-5
V gene: TRBV18
D gene: -

CDR3 protein: CASRLSGLSYEQYF
CDR3 DNA: TGCGCCAGCAGGTTATCAGGGTTATCCTACGAGCAGTACTTC
clone size: once
J gene: TRBJ2-7
V gene: TRBV5-1
D gene: -

CDR3 protein: CSAIDWGGSTDTQYF
CDR3 DNA: TGCAGCGCTATAGACTGGGGGGGAAGCACAGATACGCAGTATTTT
clone size: -
J gene: TRBJ2-3
V gene: TRBV29-1
D gene: TRBD2

CDR3 protein: CASSRTDRGQAFF
CDR3 DNA: TGTGCCAGCAGCCGAACCGACAGGGGGCAAGCTTTCTTT
clone size: few
J gene: TRBJ1-1
V gene: TRBV5-6
D gene: TRBD1

CDR3 protein: CATSDMTSGSGSEQYF
CDR3 DNA: TGTGCCACCAGTGACATGACTAGCGGGAGCGGCAGCGAGCAGTACTTC
clone size: -
J gene: TRBJ2-7
V gene: TRBV24-1
D gene: TRBD2

CDR3 protein: CASQVSRGYTF
CDR3 DNA: TGTGCCAGCCAGGTATCTCGGGGCTACACCTTC
clone size: few
J gene: TRBJ1-2
V gene: TRBV2
D gene: -

CDR3 protein: CASSLVVVIGTGRSYEQYF
CDR3 DNA: TGTGCCAGCAGCTTAGTAGTAGTCATCGGGACAGGGCGTTCCTACGAGCAGTACTTC
clone size: -
J gene: TRBJ2-7
V gene: TRBV7-8
D gene: TRBD1

CDR3 protein: CATSDPSTGPEKLFF
CDR3 DNA: TGTGCCACCAGTGATCCTTCGACAGGCCCCGAAAAACTGTTTTTT
clone size: -
J gene: TRBJ1-4
V gene: TRBV24-1
D gene: -

CDR3 protein: CASSLVIRGAGELFF
CDR3 DNA: TGTGCCAGCAGCTTAGTGATAAGAGGTGCCGGGGAGCTGTTTTTT
clone size: -
J gene: TRBJ2-2
V gene: TRBV7-2
D gene: -

CDR3 protein: CASSQSGQSNQPQHF
CDR3 DNA: TGTGCCAGCAGCCAATCGGGCCAGAGCAATCAGCCCCAGCATTTT
clone size: -
J gene: TRBJ1-5
V gene: TRBV16
D gene: -

CDR3 protein: CASSLGGWETQYF
CDR3 DNA: TGTGCCAGCAGCCTAGGAGGGTGGGAGACCCAGTACTTC
clone size: -
J gene: TRBJ2-5
V gene: TRBV7-9
D gene: -

CDR3 protein: CASARGASYNEQFF
CDR3 DNA: TGCGCCAGCGCGCGCGGGGCGTCCTACAATGAGCAGTTCTTC
clone size: -
J gene: TRBJ2-1
V gene: TRBV5-1
D gene: -

CDR3 protein: CASSYSMRGQYEQYF
CDR3 DNA: TGTGCCAGCAGTTACTCCATGAGGGGGCAATACGAGCAGTACTTC
clone size: -
J gene: TRBJ2-7
V gene: TRBV6-6
D gene: TRBD1

CDR3 protein: CASSMGQLMNTEAFF
CDR3 DNA: TGTGCCAGCAGCATGGGACAGCTCATGAACACTGAAGCTTTCTTT
clone size: -
J gene: TRBJ1-1
V gene: TRBV5-4
D gene: TRBD1

CDR3 protein: CASSLESHRGGYTF
CDR3 DNA: TGCGCCAGCAGCTTGGAGTCGCACAGGGGCGGCTACACCTTC
clone size: many
J gene: TRBJ1-2
V gene: TRBV5-1
D gene: TRBD1

CDR3 protein: CASSPSPDTEAFF
CDR3 DNA: TGTGCCAGCAGCCCGAGCCCCGACACTGAAGCTTTCTTT
clone size: -
J gene: TRBJ1-1
V gene: TRBV7-2
D gene: -

CDR3 protein: CASSRPGQGNYGYTF
CDR3 DNA: TGTGCCAGCAGTAGGCCGGGACAGGGGAACTATGGCTACACCTTC
clone size: few
J gene: TRBJ1-2
V gene: TRBV28
D gene: TRBD1

CDR3 protein: CASSLMDGESYTF
CDR3 DNA: TGCGCCAGCAGCCTTATGGACGGGGAGAGCTACACCTTC
clone size: -
J gene: TRBJ1-2
V gene: TRBV5-1
D gene: -

CDR3 protein: CASSPSGSSYEQYF
CDR3 DNA: TGTGCCAGCAGCCCGAGTGGGAGCTCCTACGAGCAGTACTTC
clone size: -
J gene: TRBJ2-7
V gene: TRBV7-6
D gene: -

CDR3 protein: CASSPGQGKGTIGYTF
CDR3 DNA: TGCGCCAGCAGCCCCGGACAGGGGAAGGGAACTATCGGCTACACCTTC
clone size: -
J gene: TRBJ1-2
V gene: TRBV5-1
D gene: TRBD1

CDR3 protein: CASTPTGTGYYEQYF
CDR3 DNA: TGTGCCAGCACCCCGACCGGGACAGGCTACTACGAGCAGTACTTC
clone size: few
J gene: TRBJ2-7
V gene: TRBV6-5
D gene: TRBD1

CDR3 protein: CAISDPGTGGSYTF
CDR3 DNA: TGTGCCATCAGTGACCCCGGGACAGGGGGCTCTTACACCTTC
clone size: once
J gene: TRBJ1-2
V gene: TRBV10-3
D gene: TRBD1

CDR3 protein: CASSPSGLAGGPGELFF
CDR3 DNA: TGTGCCAGCAGCCCATCCGGACTAGCGGGCGGCCCCGGGGAGCTGTTTTTT
clone size: -
J gene: TRBJ2-2
V gene: TRBV7-3
D gene: TRBD2

CDR3 protein: CASSPRTGREQFF
CDR3 DNA: TGTGCCAGCAGCCCCCGGACGGGGAGAGAGCAGTTCTTC
clone size: -
J gene: TRBJ2-1
V gene: TRBV7-6
D gene: -

CDR3 protein: CASSPTTGKISGANVLTF
CDR3 DNA: TGTGCCAGCAGCCCTACGACAGGGAAGATCTCTGGGGCCAACGTCCTGACTTTC
clone size: -
J gene: TRBJ2-6
V gene: TRBV5-6
D gene: TRBD1

CDR3 protein: CASSSRRQGDEKLFF
CDR3 DNA: TGTGCCAGCAGCTCGAGGCGGCAGGGGGACGAAAAACTGTTTTTT
clone size: -
J gene: TRBJ1-4
V gene: TRBV7-9
D gene: TRBD1

CDR3 protein: CATRDRESQPQHF
CDR3 DNA: TGTGCCACCCGGGACAGGGAGAGTCAGCCCCAGCATTTT
clone size: few
J gene: TRBJ1-5
V gene: TRBV6-5
D gene: TRBD1